This T cell receptor (beta chain) was found in a study of T cells after yellow fever vaccination. This clonotype was recorded a few times. Its cognate antigen is unknown. TCRdb reprocessed the 5' RACE reads with MiXCR, giving one entry per CDR3 protein. Among around 340,000 distinct CDR3 sequences, around 12% were seen once, and the ten largest hold 3.2%. CDR1 is SGHTA and CDR2 is FQGTGA in the germline V gene. V dropped 3 bases and J dropped 7 bases, with 16 bases sitting between them. This CDR3 is built from 15 residues. Study-level results: Weaker overall was a secondary response that nonetheless peaked faster, on day 5 versus 15.

The TCR originated in a man aged 18 to 35 who received the YFV17D yellow fever vaccine. The chain links TRBV7-3 to TRBJ2-1; the D gene is possibly TRBD1 (5 bases). The material sequenced was CD4+ T cells sorted from PBMCs, taken 15 days after the yellow fever booster vaccination. As DNA, the CDR3 is TGTGCCAGCAGCTTGACAGCCAACCCTGGGAATGAGCAGTTCTTC. It specifies CASSLTANPGNEQFF.